The source of this TCR beta chain is a study of blood T cell repertoires in COVID-19. With 7 bases removed from V and 4 bases from J, the gap between germline ends came to 18 bases. The CDR3 consists of 15 residues. In germline, CDR1 is MNHEY, CDR2 SVGAGI. Seattle patients were enrolled during active infection and followed longitudinally. Generated by immunoSEQ multiplex PCR, the TCRdb table keeps only in-frame clones and is missing some. The table has some 220,000 clones, approximately 85% seen once; the top ten hold more than 2%. The TCR was taken from a woman in her 70s with COVID-19, enrolled during active disease. This sequence joins TRBV6-5 and TRBJ2-3, with D possibly matching TRBD1 (5 bases). The sample taken for sequencing was peripheral blood. The CDR3 region is CASIKGVQGADTQYF. The CDR3 nucleotides read TGTGCCAGCATAAAGGGTGTTCAGGGCGCAGATACGCAGTATTTT.